This is a list of T cell receptor beta chains from one sample in a study of spatial heterogeneity in lung cancer. TCRdb redid the calling of the 5' RACE reads with MiXCR, one entry per CDR3 protein. This sample carries tens of thousands of distinct CDR3 sequences, 13% of them seen once, and the ten largest clones take more than 7%. Sequenced material: PBMCs, taken at surgery. The source is a male donor with early-stage non-small cell lung cancer. The CDR3 runs from the conserved cysteine through the conserved F or W. D genes are given only for firm matches. The listing skips clone size in some rows; elsewhere it reads once, few, many or a size class.

d_gene: TRBD2; v_gene: TRBV9; j_gene: TRBJ2-1; abundance: few; CDR3aa: CASSAGTSGYNEQFF; CDR3nt: TGTGCCAGCAGCGCCGGGACTAGCGGTTACAATGAGCAGTTCTTC
d_gene: -; v_gene: TRBV11-2; j_gene: TRBJ1-2; abundance: many; CDR3aa: CASSLGQPYGYTF; CDR3nt: TGTGCCAGCAGCTTAGGACAGCCCTATGGCTACACCTTC
d_gene: TRBD1; v_gene: TRBV11-3; j_gene: TRBJ2-5; abundance: -; CDR3aa: CASSLYAGAGTDQETQYF; CDR3nt: TGTGCCAGCAGCCTATACGCTGGAGCCGGGACAGACCAAGAGACCCAGTACTTC
d_gene: TRBD2; v_gene: TRBV2; j_gene: TRBJ2-7; abundance: few; CDR3aa: CASSEDLLAGYYEQYF; CDR3nt: TGTGCCAGCAGTGAGGATCTTTTAGCGGGATACTACGAGCAGTACTTC
d_gene: -; v_gene: TRBV5-1; j_gene: TRBJ2-7; abundance: -; CDR3aa: CASSPWGNPYEQYF; CDR3nt: TGCGCCAGCAGCCCGTGGGGGAACCCCTACGAGCAGTACTTC
d_gene: -; v_gene: TRBV29-1; j_gene: TRBJ2-4; abundance: many; CDR3aa: CSVIRGEDIQYF; CDR3nt: TGCAGCGTTATCAGGGGTGAGGACATTCAGTACTTC
d_gene: -; v_gene: TRBV4-1; j_gene: TRBJ2-3; abundance: many; CDR3aa: CASSHTSTDTQYF; CDR3nt: TGCGCCAGCAGCCACACGAGCACAGATACGCAGTATTTT
d_gene: -; v_gene: TRBV20-1; j_gene: TRBJ1-1; abundance: few; CDR3aa: CSARRDKNTEAFF; CDR3nt: TGCAGTGCGCGCCGGGACAAGAACACTGAAGCTTTCTTT
d_gene: TRBD1; v_gene: TRBV12-3/TRBV12-4; j_gene: TRBJ1-1; abundance: few; CDR3aa: CASTIWWDSEAFF; CDR3nt: TGTGCCAGCACCATCTGGTGGGACAGTGAAGCTTTCTTT
d_gene: TRBD1; v_gene: TRBV6-5; j_gene: TRBJ1-5; abundance: -; CDR3aa: CASSYFPDRANSNQPQHF; CDR3nt: TGTGCCAGCAGTTACTTCCCGGACAGGGCTAATAGCAATCAGCCCCAGCATTTT
d_gene: TRBD2; v_gene: TRBV28; j_gene: TRBJ2-3; abundance: many; CDR3aa: CAGRASGRPDTQYF; CDR3nt: TGTGCGGGCCGGGCTAGCGGGCGACCAGATACGCAGTATTTT
d_gene: -; v_gene: TRBV7-6; j_gene: TRBJ2-7; abundance: many; CDR3aa: CASSSTPGNEQYF; CDR3nt: TGTGCCAGCAGCTCTACCCCGGGCAACGAGCAGTACTTC
d_gene: TRBD2; v_gene: TRBV9; j_gene: TRBJ2-1; abundance: -; CDR3aa: CASSVEAGVRSYNEQFF; CDR3nt: TGTGCCAGCAGCGTGGAAGCGGGAGTAAGGTCCTACAATGAGCAGTTCTTC
d_gene: TRBD2; v_gene: TRBV12-3/TRBV12-4; j_gene: TRBJ2-3; abundance: many; CDR3aa: CASSSGLAVGADTQYF; CDR3nt: TGTGCCAGCAGTTCAGGACTAGCGGTGGGGGCAGATACGCAGTATTTT
d_gene: -; v_gene: TRBV11-1; j_gene: TRBJ2-7; abundance: many; CDR3aa: CASSAMAGTGSYEQYF; CDR3nt: TGTGCCAGCAGCGCTATGGCCGGGACTGGTTCCTACGAGCAGTACTTC
d_gene: -; v_gene: TRBV7-2; j_gene: TRBJ2-1; abundance: -; CDR3aa: CASSLRSNEQFF; CDR3nt: TGTGCCAGCAGCTTAAGGAGCAATGAGCAGTTCTTC
d_gene: -; v_gene: TRBV27; j_gene: TRBJ2-3; abundance: -; CDR3aa: CASSPGVTSTDTQYF; CDR3nt: TGTGCCAGCAGCCCCGGGGTCACCAGCACAGATACGCAGTATTTT
d_gene: -; v_gene: TRBV12-3/TRBV12-4; j_gene: TRBJ1-2; abundance: -; CDR3aa: CASSFYGTAYGYTF; CDR3nt: TGTGCCAGCAGTTTCTATGGGACGGCCTATGGCTACACCTTC
d_gene: -; v_gene: TRBV6-6; j_gene: TRBJ1-3; abundance: few; CDR3aa: CASSYPGIGNTIYF; CDR3nt: TGTGCCAGCAGTTACCCAGGGATTGGAAACACCATATATTTT
d_gene: -; v_gene: TRBV27; j_gene: TRBJ1-1; abundance: -; CDR3aa: CASRGEATEAFF; CDR3nt: TGTGCCAGCAGGGGGGAGGCGACTGAAGCTTTCTTT
d_gene: -; v_gene: TRBV9; j_gene: TRBJ2-1; abundance: many; CDR3aa: CASSAGGLSSYNEQFF; CDR3nt: TGTGCCAGCAGCGCAGGGGGGCTGAGCTCCTACAATGAGCAGTTCTTC
d_gene: -; v_gene: TRBV18; j_gene: TRBJ1-1; abundance: -; CDR3aa: CASSTNSGNTEAFF; CDR3nt: TGTGCCAGCTCAACAAATAGTGGGAACACTGAAGCTTTCTTT
d_gene: -; v_gene: TRBV6-2/TRBV6-3; j_gene: TRBJ1-5; abundance: few; CDR3aa: CASSYSSDAPSSGQPQHF; CDR3nt: TGTGCCAGCAGTTACTCTTCGGACGCACCCTCCAGCGGGCAGCCCCAGCATTTT
d_gene: TRBD2; v_gene: TRBV27; j_gene: TRBJ2-1; abundance: many; CDR3aa: CASSPGLAGGEVEQFF; CDR3nt: TGTGCCAGCAGTCCCGGACTAGCGGGAGGTGAAGTTGAGCAGTTCTTC
d_gene: -; v_gene: TRBV7-2; j_gene: TRBJ1-2; abundance: -; CDR3aa: CASSFSGPGYTF; CDR3nt: TGTGCCAGCAGCTTTTCAGGGCCGGGCTACACCTTC
d_gene: TRBD1; v_gene: TRBV19; j_gene: TRBJ1-4; abundance: few; CDR3aa: CASSPTSGTPDRKLFF; CDR3nt: TGTGCCAGTAGCCCGACCTCCGGGACACCGGACAGGAAACTGTTTTTT
d_gene: -; v_gene: TRBV9; j_gene: TRBJ2-1; abundance: many; CDR3aa: CASSVGLITGAQASNEQFF; CDR3nt: TGTGCCAGCAGCGTAGGCCTTATTACCGGGGCTCAGGCTAGCAATGAGCAGTTCTTC
d_gene: -; v_gene: TRBV7-3; j_gene: TRBJ2-3; abundance: -; CDR3aa: CAIRQTAPDTQYF; CDR3nt: TGTGCCATTCGTCAAACGGCCCCAGATACGCAGTATTTT
d_gene: -; v_gene: TRBV20-1; j_gene: TRBJ1-1; abundance: -; CDR3aa: CSARDLRRGAFNEAFF; CDR3nt: TGCAGTGCTAGAGATTTAAGACGGGGCGCGTTTAATGAAGCTTTCTTT
d_gene: TRBD2; v_gene: TRBV29-1; j_gene: TRBJ2-3; abundance: many; CDR3aa: CSGEGGADTQYF; CDR3nt: TGCAGCGGGGAGGGAGGTGCAGATACGCAGTATTTT
d_gene: -; v_gene: TRBV6-1; j_gene: TRBJ2-3; abundance: many; CDR3aa: CASGLATDTQYF; CDR3nt: TGTGCCAGCGGGCTAGCAACAGATACGCAGTATTTT
d_gene: -; v_gene: TRBV7-2; j_gene: TRBJ1-1; abundance: few; CDR3aa: CASSLARGANTEAFF; CDR3nt: TGTGCCAGCAGCTTAGCGCGAGGGGCGAACACTGAAGCTTTCTTT
d_gene: -; v_gene: TRBV2; j_gene: TRBJ1-1; abundance: few; CDR3aa: CASSSGTWEITEAFF; CDR3nt: TGTGCCAGCAGCAGCGGGACCTGGGAGATAACTGAAGCTTTCTTT
d_gene: TRBD2; v_gene: TRBV10-3; j_gene: TRBJ2-7; abundance: many; CDR3aa: CAISPSASGSYEQYF; CDR3nt: TGTGCCATCAGCCCCTCGGCTAGCGGGAGCTACGAGCAGTACTTC
d_gene: -; v_gene: TRBV29-1; j_gene: TRBJ2-2; abundance: few; CDR3aa: CSANTGELFF; CDR3nt: TGCAGCGCTAACACCGGGGAGCTGTTTTTT
d_gene: -; v_gene: TRBV18; j_gene: TRBJ1-1; abundance: many; CDR3aa: CASHPQRGDTEAFF; CDR3nt: TGTGCCAGCCACCCCCAGCGGGGGGACACTGAAGCTTTCTTT
d_gene: -; v_gene: TRBV18; j_gene: TRBJ2-7; abundance: few; CDR3aa: CASSPRDGSYEQYF; CDR3nt: TGTGCCAGCTCACCCCGGGACGGATCCTACGAGCAGTACTTC
d_gene: -; v_gene: TRBV12-3/TRBV12-4; j_gene: TRBJ2-1; abundance: many; CDR3aa: CASSLRLAHYNEQFF; CDR3nt: TGTGCCAGCAGTTTAAGACTGGCTCATTACAATGAGCAGTTCTTC
d_gene: -; v_gene: TRBV27; j_gene: TRBJ2-5; abundance: many; CDR3aa: CASSFGGNQETQYF; CDR3nt: TGTGCCAGCAGTTTCGGCGGTAACCAAGAGACCCAGTACTTC
d_gene: -; v_gene: TRBV12-3/TRBV12-4; j_gene: TRBJ1-3; abundance: few; CDR3aa: CASRGALTGNTIYF; CDR3nt: TGTGCCAGCAGGGGGGCTCTGACTGGAAACACCATATATTTT
d_gene: -; v_gene: TRBV5-6; j_gene: TRBJ1-2; abundance: many; CDR3aa: CASSRTDNYGYTF; CDR3nt: TGTGCCAGCAGCCGGACGGACAACTATGGCTACACCTTC
d_gene: TRBD2; v_gene: TRBV10-3; j_gene: TRBJ2-7; abundance: many; CDR3aa: CAISDDGRPSYEQYF; CDR3nt: TGTGCCATCAGTGATGACGGGAGGCCCTCCTACGAGCAGTACTTC